This is a list of T cell receptor beta chains from one sample in a study of T-cell reconstitution after alpha-beta-depleted transplantation in children. MiXCR, run by TCRdb on the PCR reads, gives a single entry per CDR3 protein. Here the sample spans hundreds of thousands of distinct CDR3 sequences, roughly 10% being singletons. This specimen was PBMCs from the stem cell graft donor, taken from the stem cell graft. The source of these receptors is a human donor who donated a stem cell graft to a child with acute myeloid leukemia. Each CDR3 is given with its conserved first and last residue. Each record gives: V gene, J gene, D gene, CDR3 protein. D genes are given only for firm matches.

v_call: TRBV2; j_call: TRBJ1-5; d_call: -; cdr3_aa: CASSPQTGPKSNQPQHF
v_call: TRBV29-1; j_call: TRBJ2-1; d_call: TRBD2; cdr3_aa: CSATGTSGRFEQFF
v_call: TRBV12-3/TRBV12-4; j_call: TRBJ2-3; d_call: -; cdr3_aa: CASSPLTGILPGDTQYF
v_call: TRBV15; j_call: TRBJ1-5; d_call: TRBD1; cdr3_aa: CATSTRTGDRQPQHF
v_call: TRBV20-1; j_call: TRBJ2-5; d_call: TRBD2; cdr3_aa: CSADSSGSTRETQYF
v_call: TRBV24-1; j_call: TRBJ2-1; d_call: TRBD2; cdr3_aa: CATRATGTSGTQFF
v_call: TRBV2; j_call: TRBJ2-1; d_call: -; cdr3_aa: CASSERSGPFF
v_call: TRBV7-3; j_call: TRBJ2-2; d_call: TRBD2; cdr3_aa: CASSLRSAGGHSAGELFF
v_call: TRBV29-1; j_call: TRBJ2-3; d_call: TRBD2; cdr3_aa: CSVGPIAGGLKGDTQYF
v_call: TRBV7-9; j_call: TRBJ1-1; d_call: -; cdr3_aa: CASSSGERANTEAFF
v_call: TRBV29-1; j_call: TRBJ2-3; d_call: -; cdr3_aa: CSVGKLTDTQYF
v_call: TRBV20-1; j_call: TRBJ2-3; d_call: -; cdr3_aa: CSAYTANPDTQYF
v_call: TRBV5-1; j_call: TRBJ2-2; d_call: TRBD2; cdr3_aa: CASSPPGLAVTGELFF
v_call: TRBV6-5; j_call: TRBJ1-1; d_call: -; cdr3_aa: CASSYSGGNTEAFF
v_call: TRBV20-1; j_call: TRBJ2-1; d_call: -; cdr3_aa: CSAPGASINEQFF
v_call: TRBV7-9; j_call: TRBJ2-7; d_call: TRBD1; cdr3_aa: CASSWQGAGSYEQYF
v_call: TRBV20-1; j_call: TRBJ2-2; d_call: -; cdr3_aa: CSARDGGAGHTGELFF
v_call: TRBV12-3/TRBV12-4; j_call: TRBJ2-2; d_call: -; cdr3_aa: CASRQAGTGELFF
v_call: TRBV7-2; j_call: TRBJ2-5; d_call: TRBD2; cdr3_aa: CASTTPGGQETQYF
v_call: TRBV12-3/TRBV12-4; j_call: TRBJ2-1; d_call: -; cdr3_aa: CASSPQVGYHEQFF
v_call: TRBV6-2/TRBV6-3; j_call: TRBJ2-7; d_call: TRBD2; cdr3_aa: CASSTGLGASEQYF
v_call: TRBV15; j_call: TRBJ2-5; d_call: TRBD2; cdr3_aa: CATSRGEGSGTETQYF
v_call: TRBV12-3/TRBV12-4; j_call: TRBJ2-7; d_call: TRBD2; cdr3_aa: CASSLLGGSYEQYF
v_call: TRBV4-3; j_call: TRBJ2-4; d_call: -; cdr3_aa: CASSQESHIQYF
v_call: TRBV6-5; j_call: TRBJ2-3; d_call: TRBD2; cdr3_aa: CASSYATSGSWTDTQYF
v_call: TRBV11-3; j_call: TRBJ2-1; d_call: -; cdr3_aa: CASSARGGVTYNEQFF
v_call: TRBV20-1; j_call: TRBJ2-7; d_call: TRBD2; cdr3_aa: CSAPPSSGSNEQYF
v_call: TRBV20-1; j_call: TRBJ2-3; d_call: TRBD2; cdr3_aa: CSVRLATSTDTQYF
v_call: TRBV7-6; j_call: TRBJ2-1; d_call: TRBD2; cdr3_aa: CASSLGLAGSYNEQFF
v_call: TRBV29-1; j_call: TRBJ2-3; d_call: -; cdr3_aa: CSVKRGSFGQDTQYF
v_call: TRBV20-1; j_call: TRBJ2-1; d_call: TRBD2; cdr3_aa: CSASLAGVTYNEQFF
v_call: TRBV20-1; j_call: TRBJ2-7; d_call: -; cdr3_aa: CSARAPGGQGYEQYF
v_call: TRBV4-3; j_call: TRBJ2-7; d_call: -; cdr3_aa: CASSQEWTSSHYEQYF
v_call: TRBV12-3/TRBV12-4; j_call: TRBJ1-3; d_call: -; cdr3_aa: CASSPPGRGLGNTIYF
v_call: TRBV7-2; j_call: TRBJ2-5; d_call: -; cdr3_aa: CASSPQGGRERTQYF
v_call: TRBV28; j_call: TRBJ2-1; d_call: -; cdr3_aa: CASTLPERARNEQFF
v_call: TRBV29-1; j_call: TRBJ1-2; d_call: TRBD1; cdr3_aa: CSVEVGGTGWMNYGYTF
v_call: TRBV12-3/TRBV12-4; j_call: TRBJ2-3; d_call: TRBD1; cdr3_aa: CASSPNRGTDTQYF
v_call: TRBV6-1; j_call: TRBJ2-7; d_call: -; cdr3_aa: CAIRDRYEQYF
v_call: TRBV5-1; j_call: TRBJ1-1; d_call: TRBD1; cdr3_aa: CASSRGDRGLVTTEAFF